Each of the 31 T cell receptor beta chains below was sequenced from the same sample in a study of blood T cell repertoires in COVID-19. Clones were sequenced by immunoSEQ multiplex PCR, and TCRdb holds only the in-frame ones, with some missing. The table has fewer than 500,000 clones, about nine tenths seen once; the top ten hold under 0.85%. The sequencing sample was made of PBMCs or T cells enriched from blood (not recorded which). All receptors come from a woman between 18 and 29 years old who had recovered from COVID-19.

This clone was seen just once. The chain uses TRBV3-1 (or the pseudogene TRBV3-2) and TRBJ1-2; D not certain. Germline-derived CDR1 and CDR2 are LGHDT and YNNKEL (reference sequence). This CDR3 has 15 amino acids. Trimming cost V 4 bases and J 8 bases, with 20 bases left between them. CDR3 in DNA: TGTGCCAGCAGCCCGATTGGGGAGGGATTCAAAGGCTACACCTTC. Its protein is CASSPIGEGFKGYTF.

This chain joins TRBV30 and TRBJ1-2, with 8 bases matching TRBD1. Germline V gives CDR1 GTSNPN, CDR2 SVGIG (reference sequence). V shed 2 bases and J 4 bases; nucleotides not matched to a gene: 9. The CDR3 sequence is 15 residues long. CDR3 sequence (DNA): TGTGCCTGGAGTTCCTTGGGGACAGGTGGCTATGGCTACACCTTC. This translates into CAWSSLGTGGYGYTF.

The chain joins TRBV29-1 to TRBJ2-2; 7 nucleotides align to TRBD1. V was clipped by 5 bases and J by 7 bases; unmatched bases: 7. Per the germline V gene, CDR1 is SQVTM and CDR2 is ANQGSEA. The length of the CDR3 is 13 residues. The CDR3: CSVTTGSSGELFF. The CDR3 coding sequence is TGCAGCGTTACGACAGGGTCAAGCGGGGAGCTGTTTTTT.

In this sample, this clone turned up a few times. Other DNA sequences within the sample encode an identical CDR3. The V gene is TRBV30, the J gene TRBJ1-4, with D hard to call. There are 11 residues in the CDR3. Germline V gene sequence: CDR1 GTSNPN, CDR2 SVGIG (reference sequence). The ends were cut back, 3 bases at V and 8 bases at J, with 7 bases in the middle. In nucleotides, the CDR3 is TGTGCCTGGAGCCTGAGGGAAAAACTGTTTTTT. This encodes CAWSLREKLFF.

The V gene is TRBV27, the J gene TRBJ1-5; unclear D gene. CDR1 and CDR2 from the germline V gene are MNHEY and SMNVEV (reference sequence). The CDR3 spans 13 residues. The V end lost 3 bases, the J end lost 3 bases, and 6 bases lay between the germline ends. The DNA for the CDR3 is TGTGCCAGCAGTTTTAGTTACAATCAGCCCCAGCATTTT. Amino acid sequence: CASSFSYNQPQHF.

This chain links TRBV27 with TRBJ1-2; TRBD1 matches 11 bases. J gave up 6 bases and V 4 bases, and 4 bases lay outside the gene matches. The CDR3 is 14 residues long. The germline CDR1 and CDR2 sequences are MNHEY and SMNVEV (reference sequence). CDR3 DNA: TGTGCCAGCAGTTGGGGACAGGGGGATAATGGCTACACCTTC. It codes for CASSWGQGDNGYTF.

J is TRBJ2-3 and V is TRBV27; 9 bases match TRBD1. Germline CDR1 reads MNHEY; CDR2 reads SMNVEV (reference sequence). The CDR3 contains 14 residues. V was pared by 2 bases and J by 6 bases, with 3 bases of the junction left unmatched. In DNA form, the CDR3 reads TGTGCCAGCAGTTTAGTGGGACAGGGCGATACGCAGTATTTT. Its protein is CASSLVGQGDTQYF.

The genes are TRBV28 and TRBJ1-2; weak D call: TRBD1 (5 bases). CDR1 is MDHEN, CDR2 SYDVKM, per germline. CDR3 size: 15 residues. With 3 bases removed from V and 1 base from J, the gap between germline ends came to 12 bases. The chain's CDR3 is CASSLADTLNYGYTF. In nucleotides, the CDR3 is TGTGCCAGCAGTTTGGCGGACACCCTTAACTATGGCTACACCTTC.

The chain uses TRBV13 and TRBJ2-3, with 10 bases matching TRBD2. This CDR3 has 17 residues. Germline V gene sequence: CDR1 PRHDT, CDR2 FYEKMQ (reference sequence). With V trimmed by 1 base and J by 6 bases, 10 bases remained unmatched. CDR3 in DNA: TGTGCCAGCAGCTTAGCAACCAGCGGGGGGGCCGGGGATACGCAGTATTTT. This sequence encodes CASSLATSGGAGDTQYF. Using reference TRBV13 and TRBJ2-3 for the parts outside the CDR3, the full variable domain is AAGVIQSPRHLIKEKRETATLKCYPIPRHDTVYWYQQGPGQDPQFLISFYEKMQSDKGSIPDRFSAQQFSDYHSELNMSSLELGDSALYFCASSLATSGGAGDTQYFGPGTRLTVL.

The chain combines TRBV7-9 with TRBJ2-3; possible D gene TRBD2, 6 bases. The CDR3 is made up of 18 amino acids. Germline assignment: CDR1 SEHNR and CDR2 FQNEAQ (reference sequence). V dropped 3 bases and J dropped 0 bases, with 19 bases sitting between them. CDR3 in amino acids: CASSFPPIAGPSTDTQYF. CDR3 nucleotides: TGTGCCAGCAGCTTCCCTCCGATTGCGGGACCGAGCACAGATACGCAGTATTTT. The full variable domain, rest sourced from reference TRBV7-9 and TRBJ2-3, is DTGVSQNPRHKITKRGQNVTFRCDPISEHNRLYWYRQTLGQGPEFLTYFQNEAQLEKSRLLSDRFSAERPKGSFSTLEIQRTEQGDSAMYLCASSFPPIAGPSTDTQYFGPGTRLTVL.

The genes are TRBV5-1 and TRBJ2-2; D remains ambiguous. V lost 2 bases, J lost 4 bases, and 6 bases lay in between. The CDR3 runs to 13 residues. Germline V lookup: CDR1 SGHRS, CDR2 YFSETQ. Here the CDR3 DNA reads TGCGCCAGCAGCTTAATGGCCACCGGGGAGCTGTTTTTT. The encoded protein is CASSLMATGELFF.

V usage is TRBV19 and J usage is TRBJ1-3; D remains ambiguous. Per germline, CDR1 LNHDA and CDR2 SQIVND (reference sequence). Trimming left V 3 bases short and J 0 bases short, with 6 bases between. This CDR3 is 14 amino acids long. DNA for the CDR3: TGTGCCAGTAGTATCGACATCTCTGGAAACACCATATATTTT. Its protein product is CASSIDISGNTIYF.

The J gene is TRBJ1-4, the V gene TRBV11-3, with D possibly being TRBD1 (5 bases). The germline V gene has CDR1 SGHNT and CDR2 YENEEA. CDR3 length equals 17 residues. Between the trimmed V and J ends, which lost 2 bases and 8 bases, there was a span of 21 bases. The CDR3 region is CASSLKSKGQVDEKLFF. The DNA for the CDR3 is TGTGCCAGCAGCTTAAAGAGTAAGGGGCAGGTAGACGAAAAACTGTTTTTT.

The chain combines TRBV9 with TRBJ1-1; perhaps TRBD1 as D (5 bases). Between the trimmed V and J ends, which lost 3 bases and 0 bases, there was a span of 12 bases. The CDR3 is made up of 15 amino acids. Germline values: CDR1 SGDLS, CDR2 YYNGEE. CDR3 in DNA: TGTGCCAGCAGCGCAGGGTTACTCATGAACACTGAAGCTTTCTTT. Its translation is CASSAGLLMNTEAFF.

This chain connects TRBV2 to TRBJ2-5, with D maybe TRBD1 (6 bases). The CDR3 loop spans 12 amino acids. Germline lookup yields CDR1 SNHLY and CDR2 FYNNEI. V was clipped by 8 bases and J by 6 bases, with 13 bases between them. CDR3 protein: CASETGPKTQYF. In DNA form, the CDR3 reads TGTGCCAGCGAAACAGGGCCAAAGACCCAGTACTTC.

The chain has TRBV14 and TRBJ1-1; 7 positions agree with TRBD1. Per the germline V gene, CDR1 is SGHDN and CDR2 is FVKESK. There are 14 residues in the CDR3. The V gene end was trimmed by 4 bases and the J gene end by 0 bases; junction bases not matched to a gene: 2. This chain's CDR3 is CASSRTGVNTEAFF. CDR3 nucleotides: TGTGCCAGCAGCCGCACAGGGGTGAACACTGAAGCTTTCTTT.

This clone was recorded only once. This sequence joins TRBV11-3 and TRBJ2-3; TRBD2 matches at 9 bases. This CDR3 contains 14 residues. Losses at the gene ends were 3 bases for V and 4 bases for J; bases not matched to a gene: 2. Per the germline V gene, CDR1 is SGHNT and CDR2 is YENEEA. CDR3 in amino acids: CASSFGGGADTQYF. CDR3 coding DNA: TGTGCCAGCAGCTTTGGCGGGGGGGCAGATACGCAGTATTTT.

The sample holds one count of this clone. V is TRBV5-4 and J is TRBJ2-2; D remains ambiguous. Germline CDR1 is SGHNT and CDR2 is YYREEE (reference sequence). The V gene lost 3 bases and the J gene lost 6 bases, with 12 bases spanning the gap. This CDR3 is 14 amino acids long. The CDR3 DNA is TGTGCCAGCAGCTACTACGACGCCCCCGGGGAGCTGTTTTTT. It translates to CASSYYDAPGELFF.

The rearrangement joins TRBV14 to TRBJ1-2; D gene unclear. V shed 6 bases and J shed 8 bases, with 13 bases lying between them. This CDR3 comprises 12 residues. Germline V gene lookup returns CDR1 SGHDN and CDR2 FVKESK. The CDR3 reads CASSASGDGYTF. The CDR3 DNA sequence: TGTGCCAGCAGTGCATCGGGAGACGGCTACACCTTC.

This sequence joins TRBV2 and TRBJ1-5, with a possible D match to TRBD1 (6 bases). V lost 4 bases, J lost 5 bases, and 15 bases lay in between. The CDR3 has 15 residues. The germline V gene encodes CDR1 SNHLY and CDR2 FYNNEI. CDR3 in DNA: TGTGCCAGCAGTGCGTTAACAGGGACGGATCAGCCCCAGCATTTT. This gives the protein CASSALTGTDQPQHF.

This chain joins TRBV27 and TRBJ2-2, with a tentative D call TRBD1 (5 bases). Germline V lookup: CDR1 MNHEY, CDR2 SMNVEV (reference sequence). The CDR3 consists of 15 residues. V was pared by 6 bases and J by 6 bases, with 17 bases between. The CDR3 DNA reads as TGTGCCAGCAGCCCTCAGGGTAGAAACGCCGGGGAGCTGTTTTTT. Protein sequence: CASSPQGRNAGELFF.

This sequence joins TRBV28 and TRBJ1-5; 8 bases agree with TRBD1. CDR1 is MDHEN, CDR2 SYDVKM, per germline. Trimming removed 8 bases from V and 7 bases from J; junction bases left unmatched: 13. The CDR3 has 15 residues. This chain's CDR3 is CASSGQGDFPQPQHF. The DNA for the CDR3 is TGTGCCAGCTCTGGACAGGGAGATTTCCCACAGCCCCAGCATTTT.

The rearrangement joins TRBV5-4 to TRBJ2-3, with 10 bases aligning to TRBD1. CDR1 is SGHNT and CDR2 is YYREEE in the germline V gene (reference sequence). J was trimmed by 4 bases and V by 4 bases; bases with no gene match: 6. This CDR3 is built from 15 residues. CDR3 region: CASSPWGTGADTQYF. The DNA of the CDR3 is TGTGCCAGCAGCCCCTGGGGGACAGGGGCAGATACGCAGTATTTT. The full variable domain, in which reference TRBV5-4 and TRBJ2-3 provide the parts outside the CDR3, is ETGVTQSPTHLIKTRGQQVTLRCSSQSGHNTVSWYQQALGQGPQFIFQYYREEENGRGNFPPRFSGLQFPNYSSELNVNALELDDSALYLCASSPWGTGADTQYFGPGTRLTVL.

This chain links TRBV19 with TRBJ1-4, with TRBD1 matching over 7 bases. The V gene end was trimmed by 3 bases and the J gene end by 2 bases; junction bases not matched to a gene: 6. Germline loops: CDR1 LNHDA, CDR2 SQIVND (reference sequence). This CDR3 contains 16 residues. This CDR3 is CASSIRTTGTNEKLFF. DNA for the CDR3: TGTGCCAGTAGTATCCGGACGACAGGGACTAATGAAAAACTGTTTTTT.

The chain uses TRBV5-1 and TRBJ2-1; D may be TRBD1 (6 bases). Germline V gene sequence: CDR1 SGHRS, CDR2 YFSETQ. The CDR3 extends over 14 amino acids. Trimming took off 5 bases at V and 7 bases at J, with 16 bases between the two ends. Here the CDR3 reads CASRDQFGQNEQFF. The CDR3 coding sequence is TGCGCCAGCAGAGACCAATTCGGACAGAATGAGCAGTTCTTC.

This clone was observed once. The same CDR3 arises from other DNA sequences in this sample as well. This chain connects TRBV12-3 or TRBV12-4 to TRBJ2-7; D ambiguous. The V and J ends lost 6 bases and 0 bases respectively, with 6 bases between them. The CDR3 extends over 12 amino acids. The CDR3 coding sequence is TGTGCCAGCAGCCTCGGCTCCTACGAGCAGTACTTC. This codes for CASSLGSYEQYF.

The rearrangement uses TRBV24-1 and TRBJ2-5; 10 bases agree with TRBD1. Trimming cost V 3 bases and J 4 bases; bases outside gene matches: 4. This CDR3 spans 15 amino acids. Germline values: CDR1 KGHDR, CDR2 SFDVKD. The CDR3 region has the DNA TGTGCCACCAGTGATGTGACAGGGGGCGCAGAGACCCAGTACTTC. It encodes CATSDVTGGAETQYF.

The chain couples TRBV6-5 to TRBJ1-2; a possible D gene is TRBD1 (6 bases). V lost 6 bases and J 2 bases, leaving 10 bases between the germline ends. Germline V gives CDR1 MNHEY, CDR2 SVGAGI. This CDR3 contains 13 residues. The CDR3 coding sequence is TGTGCCAGCAGCCTCGGACAGAACTATGGCTACACCTTC. Its protein is CASSLGQNYGYTF.

This clone was detected a few times. The rearrangement links TRBV6-5 to TRBJ1-4; 7 nucleotides match TRBD1. CDR1 is MNHEY and CDR2 is SVGAGI in the germline V gene. The CDR3 runs to 14 residues. The V segment lost 1 base and the J segment 11 bases; nucleotides outside the gene matches: 7. CDR3 loop: CASSYLENRGKLFF. In DNA form, the CDR3 reads TGTGCCAGCAGTTACTTGGAGAACAGGGGCAAACTGTTTTTT.

Worth noting for this clone: Different DNA sequences within this sample yield the same CDR3. This rearrangement joins TRBV7-3 to TRBJ1-1, with D unresolved. Germline loops: CDR1 SGHTA, CDR2 FQGTGA. The CDR3 spans 13 residues. V was cut by 1 base and J by 1 base, with 4 bases left in between. The CDR3 DNA reads TGTGCCAGCAGCTTAAACGGGAACACTGAAGCTTTCTTT. Translated, it gives CASSLNGNTEAFF.

V is TRBV27 and J is TRBJ1-5, with a possible D match to TRBD1 (6 bases). Per the germline V gene, CDR1 is MNHEY and CDR2 is SMNVEV (reference sequence). There are 13 residues in the CDR3. The V end lost 3 bases, the J end lost 7 bases, and 10 bases lay between the germline ends. CDR3: CASSFSQGQPQHF. The DNA of the CDR3 is TGTGCCAGCAGTTTCTCACAGGGCCAGCCCCAGCATTTT.